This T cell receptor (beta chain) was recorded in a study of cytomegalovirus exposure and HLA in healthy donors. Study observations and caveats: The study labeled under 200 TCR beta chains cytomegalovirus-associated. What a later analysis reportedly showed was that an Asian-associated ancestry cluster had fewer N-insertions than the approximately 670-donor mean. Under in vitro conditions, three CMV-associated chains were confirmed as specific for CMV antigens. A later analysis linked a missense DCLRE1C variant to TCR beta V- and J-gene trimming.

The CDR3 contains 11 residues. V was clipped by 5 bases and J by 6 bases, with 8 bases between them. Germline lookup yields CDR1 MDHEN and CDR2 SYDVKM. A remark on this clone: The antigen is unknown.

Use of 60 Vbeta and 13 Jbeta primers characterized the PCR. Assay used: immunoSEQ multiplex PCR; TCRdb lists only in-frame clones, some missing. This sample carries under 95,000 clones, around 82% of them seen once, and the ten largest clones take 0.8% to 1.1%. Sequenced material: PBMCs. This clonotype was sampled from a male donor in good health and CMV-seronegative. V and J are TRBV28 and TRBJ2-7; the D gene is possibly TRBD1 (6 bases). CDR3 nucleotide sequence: TGTGCCAGCAGTACAGGGTGCGAGCAGTACTTC. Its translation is CASSTGCEQYF.